The entry below describes one T cell receptor beta chain. Its matching antigen is unknown. The record originates from a study of T cells after posttransplantation cyclophosphamide. General study results and limits: TRB overlap between skin or GI tissue T cells and blood was limited.

Treatment was busulfan-fludarabine conditioning, a marrow graft, and cyclophosphamide on days +3 and +4. The CDR3 totals 14 residues. Germline loops: CDR1 MDHEN, CDR2 SYDVKM. Trimming removed 5 bases from V and 6 bases from J, with 11 bases in between. Libraries were prepared by immunoSEQ multiplex PCR; TCRdb keeps only in-frame clonotypes and omits some of them. This sample carries about 20,000 clones, around 90% of them seen once, and the ten largest clones take 7% to 8%. The TCR was taken from a female patient in her thirties or forties who received an allogeneic stem cell transplant from a related donor, was CMV-positive, and had no GVHD. Some of these T cells may belong to the graft donor. The V and J genes are TRBV28 and TRBJ2-6; no definite D call. This specimen consisted of PBMCs, obtained after allogeneic stem cell transplant with posttransplant cyclophosphamide. This chain's CDR3 is CASSGRVLANVLTF. CDR3 coding DNA: TGTGCCAGCAGTGGTCGGGTTCTGGCCAACGTCCTGACTTTC.